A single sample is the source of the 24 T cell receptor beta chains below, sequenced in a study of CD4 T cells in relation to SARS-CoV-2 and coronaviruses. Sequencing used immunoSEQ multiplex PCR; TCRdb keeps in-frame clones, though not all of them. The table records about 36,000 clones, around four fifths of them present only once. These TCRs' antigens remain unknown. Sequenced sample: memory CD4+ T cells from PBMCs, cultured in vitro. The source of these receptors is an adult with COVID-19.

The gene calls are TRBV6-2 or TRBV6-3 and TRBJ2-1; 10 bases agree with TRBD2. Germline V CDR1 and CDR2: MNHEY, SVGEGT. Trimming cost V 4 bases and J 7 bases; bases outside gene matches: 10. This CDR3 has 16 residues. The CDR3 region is CASSSDRAGGGNEQFF. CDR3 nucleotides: TGTGCCAGCAGTTCTGATAGAGCGGGAGGGGGGAATGAGCAGTTCTTC.

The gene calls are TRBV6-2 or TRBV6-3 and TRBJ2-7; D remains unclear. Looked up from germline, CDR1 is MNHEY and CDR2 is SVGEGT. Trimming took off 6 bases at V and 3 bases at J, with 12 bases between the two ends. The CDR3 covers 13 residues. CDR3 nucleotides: TGTGCCAGCAGCTTTAGGGTAAACTACGAGCAGTACTTC. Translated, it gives CASSFRVNYEQYF.

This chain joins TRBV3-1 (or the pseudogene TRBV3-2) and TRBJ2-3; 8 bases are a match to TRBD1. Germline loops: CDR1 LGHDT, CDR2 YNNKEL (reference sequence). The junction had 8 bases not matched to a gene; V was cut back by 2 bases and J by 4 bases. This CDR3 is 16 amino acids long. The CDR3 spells CASSQITGGRSDTQYF. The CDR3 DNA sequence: TGTGCCAGCAGCCAAATTACAGGGGGTCGGTCAGATACGCAGTATTTT.

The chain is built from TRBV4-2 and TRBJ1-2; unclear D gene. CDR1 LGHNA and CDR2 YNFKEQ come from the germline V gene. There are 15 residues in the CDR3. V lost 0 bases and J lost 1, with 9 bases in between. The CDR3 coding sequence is TGTGCCAGCAGCCAAGATGTCAACAATAACTATGGCTACACCTTC. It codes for CASSQDVNNNYGYTF.

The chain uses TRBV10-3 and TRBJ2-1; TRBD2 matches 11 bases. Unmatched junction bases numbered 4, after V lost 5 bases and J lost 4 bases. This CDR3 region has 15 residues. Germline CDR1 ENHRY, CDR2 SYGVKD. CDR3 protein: CAISRTSGPYNEQFF. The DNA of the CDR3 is TGTGCCATCAGTAGGACTAGCGGGCCTTACAATGAGCAGTTCTTC.

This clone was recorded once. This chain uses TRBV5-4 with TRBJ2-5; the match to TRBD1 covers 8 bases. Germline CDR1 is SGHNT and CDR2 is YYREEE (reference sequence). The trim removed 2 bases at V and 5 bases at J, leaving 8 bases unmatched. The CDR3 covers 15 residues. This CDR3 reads CASSFGQGLGETQYF. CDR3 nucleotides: TGTGCCAGCAGCTTCGGACAGGGATTAGGGGAGACCCAGTACTTC.

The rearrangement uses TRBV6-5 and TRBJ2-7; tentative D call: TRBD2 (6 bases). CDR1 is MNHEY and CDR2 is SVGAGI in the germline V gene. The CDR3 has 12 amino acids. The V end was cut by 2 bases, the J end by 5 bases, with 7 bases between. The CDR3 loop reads CASSYGGNEQYF. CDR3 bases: TGTGCCAGCAGTTACGGCGGGAACGAGCAGTACTTC.

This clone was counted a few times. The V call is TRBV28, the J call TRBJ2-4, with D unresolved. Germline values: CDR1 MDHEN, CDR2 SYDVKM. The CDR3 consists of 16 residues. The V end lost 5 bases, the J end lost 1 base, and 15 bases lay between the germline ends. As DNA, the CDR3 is TGTGCCAGCAGTCCTCAGCGACCCAGGGCCAAAAACATTCAGTACTTC. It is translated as CASSPQRPRAKNIQYF.

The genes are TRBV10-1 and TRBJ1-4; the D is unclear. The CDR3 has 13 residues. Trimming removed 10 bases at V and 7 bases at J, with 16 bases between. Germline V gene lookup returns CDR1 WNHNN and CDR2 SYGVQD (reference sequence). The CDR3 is CATLRGRLEKLFF. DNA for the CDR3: TGCGCCACCCTTAGAGGACGCCTTGAAAAACTGTTTTTT.

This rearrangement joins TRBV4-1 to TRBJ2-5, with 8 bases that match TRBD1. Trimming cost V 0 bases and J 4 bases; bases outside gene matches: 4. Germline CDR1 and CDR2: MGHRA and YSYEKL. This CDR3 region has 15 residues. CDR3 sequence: CASSQDGTGVETQYF. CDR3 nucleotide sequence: TGCGCCAGCAGCCAAGATGGGACAGGTGTAGAGACCCAGTACTTC.

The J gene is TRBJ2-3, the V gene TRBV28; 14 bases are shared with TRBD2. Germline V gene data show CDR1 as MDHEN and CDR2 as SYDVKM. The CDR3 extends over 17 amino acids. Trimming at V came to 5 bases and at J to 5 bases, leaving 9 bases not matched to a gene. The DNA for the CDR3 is TGTGCCAGCAGTGAAGGACTAGCGGGAGGAGTAGAAGATACGCAGTATTTT. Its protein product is CASSEGLAGGVEDTQYF.

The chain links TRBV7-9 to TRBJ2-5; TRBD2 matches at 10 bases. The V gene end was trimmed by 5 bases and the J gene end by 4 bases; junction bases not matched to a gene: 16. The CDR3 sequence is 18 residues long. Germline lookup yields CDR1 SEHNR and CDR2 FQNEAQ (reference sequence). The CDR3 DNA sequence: TGTGCCAGCAGCCCGAGGGCTTCAGCGGGAGGGCGGGGAGAGACCCAGTACTTC. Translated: CASSPRASAGGRGETQYF. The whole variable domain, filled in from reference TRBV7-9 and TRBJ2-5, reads DTGVSQNPRHKITKRGQNVTFRCDPISEHNRLYWYRQTLGQGPEFLTYFQNEAQLEKSRLLSDRFSAERPKGSFSTLEIQRTEQGDSAMYLCASSPRASAGGRGETQYFGPGTRLLVL.

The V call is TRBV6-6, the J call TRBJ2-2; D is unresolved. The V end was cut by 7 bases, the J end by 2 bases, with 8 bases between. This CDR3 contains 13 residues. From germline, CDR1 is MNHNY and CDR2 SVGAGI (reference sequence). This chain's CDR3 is CASTARNTGELFF. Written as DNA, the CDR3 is TGTGCCAGCACAGCTAGAAACACCGGGGAGCTGTTTTTT.

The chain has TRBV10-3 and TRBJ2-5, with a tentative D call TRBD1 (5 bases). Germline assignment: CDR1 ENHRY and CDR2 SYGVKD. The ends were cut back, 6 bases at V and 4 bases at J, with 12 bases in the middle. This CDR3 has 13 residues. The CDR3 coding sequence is TGTGCCATCAGAGGGGCAAGGGGAGAGACCCAGTACTTC. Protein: CAIRGARGETQYF.

The CDR3 sequence is CASSEWQGAGTEAFF. DNA of the CDR3: TGTGCCAGCAGTGAGTGGCAGGGGGCGGGCACTGAAGCTTTCTTT. J is TRBJ1-1 and V is TRBV2, with 8 positions matching TRBD1. Germline CDR1 and CDR2: SNHLY and FYNNEI. V lost 3 bases to trimming and J lost 4 bases; unmatched junction nucleotides: 7. CDR3 length equals 15 residues.

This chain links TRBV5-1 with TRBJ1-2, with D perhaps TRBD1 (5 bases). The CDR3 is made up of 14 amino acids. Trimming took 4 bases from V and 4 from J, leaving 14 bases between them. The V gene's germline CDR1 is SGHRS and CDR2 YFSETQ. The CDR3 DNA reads TGCGCCAGCAGCCAGACAGAGGAGGGCTATGGCTACACCTTC. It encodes CASSQTEEGYGYTF.

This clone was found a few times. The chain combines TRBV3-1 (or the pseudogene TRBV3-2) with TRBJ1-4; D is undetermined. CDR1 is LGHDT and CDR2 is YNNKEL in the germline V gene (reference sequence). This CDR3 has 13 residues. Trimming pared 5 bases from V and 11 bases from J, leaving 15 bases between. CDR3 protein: CASSSAPEWKLFF. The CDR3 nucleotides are TGTGCCAGCAGCTCAGCTCCGGAGTGGAAACTGTTTTTT.

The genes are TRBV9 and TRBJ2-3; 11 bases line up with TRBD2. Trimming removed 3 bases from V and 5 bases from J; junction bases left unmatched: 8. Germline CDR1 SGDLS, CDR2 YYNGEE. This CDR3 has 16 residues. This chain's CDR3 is CASSGPLAGGLDTQYF. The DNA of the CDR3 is TGTGCCAGCAGCGGTCCTCTAGCGGGAGGTCTAGATACGCAGTATTTT.

The CDR3 reads CASRKERAFAYEQYF. CDR3 DNA sequence: TGTGCCAGCAGGAAGGAGCGGGCTTTTGCCTACGAGCAGTACTTC. The V call is TRBV7-8, the J call TRBJ2-7; perhaps TRBD2 as D (6 bases). Germline CDR1 reads SGHVS; CDR2 reads FQNEAQ. The V and J ends lost 6 bases and 2 bases respectively, with 17 bases between them. This CDR3 is 15 amino acids long.

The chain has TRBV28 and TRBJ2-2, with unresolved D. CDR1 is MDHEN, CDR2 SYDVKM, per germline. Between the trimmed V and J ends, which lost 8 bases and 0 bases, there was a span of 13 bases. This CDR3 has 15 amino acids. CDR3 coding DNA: TGTGCCAGCGCCATGACGGGTGCGAACACCGGGGAGCTGTTTTTT. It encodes CASAMTGANTGELFF. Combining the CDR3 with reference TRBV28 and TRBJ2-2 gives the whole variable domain DVKVTQSSRYLVKRTGEKVFLECVQDMDHENMFWYRQDPGLGLRLIYFSYDVKMKEKGDIPEGYSVSREKKERFSLILESASTNQTSMYLCASAMTGANTGELFFGEGSRLTVL.

CDR3 nucleotide sequence: TGTGCCAGCAGCTTCCTCCTCCGGACGCGGAGCTCTGGGGCCAACGTCCTGACTTTC. Translation: CASSFLLRTRSSGANVLTF. This sequence joins TRBV5-6 and TRBJ2-6; D ambiguous. Germline loops: CDR1 SGHDT, CDR2 YYEEEE. The CDR3 is 19 amino acids. Between the trimmed V and J ends, which lost 2 bases and 0 bases, there was a span of 18 bases.

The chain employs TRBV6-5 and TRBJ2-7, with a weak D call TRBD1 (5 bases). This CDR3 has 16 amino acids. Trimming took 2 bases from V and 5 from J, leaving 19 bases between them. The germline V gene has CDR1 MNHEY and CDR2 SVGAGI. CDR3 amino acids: CASSYPLYRTSHEQYF. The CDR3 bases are TGTGCCAGCAGTTACCCTCTATATAGGACATCCCACGAGCAGTACTTC.

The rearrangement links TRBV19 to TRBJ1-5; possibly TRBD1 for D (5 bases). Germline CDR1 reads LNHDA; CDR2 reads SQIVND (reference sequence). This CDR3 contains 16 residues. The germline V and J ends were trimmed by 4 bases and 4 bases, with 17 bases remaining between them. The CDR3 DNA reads TGTGCCAGTAGTACCGACAGAATAGGGTGGAATCAGCCCCAGCATTTT. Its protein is CASSTDRIGWNQPQHF. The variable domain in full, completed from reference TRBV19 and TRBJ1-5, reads DGGITQSPKYLFRKEGQNVTLSCEQNLNHDAMYWYRQDPGQGLRLIYYSQIVNDFQKGDIAEGYSVSREKKESFPLTVTSAQKNPTAFYLCASSTDRIGWNQPQHFGDGTRLSIL.

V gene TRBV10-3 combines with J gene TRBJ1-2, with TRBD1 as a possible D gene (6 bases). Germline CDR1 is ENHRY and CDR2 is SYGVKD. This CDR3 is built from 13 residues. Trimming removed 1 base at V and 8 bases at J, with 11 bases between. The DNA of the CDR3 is TGTGCCATCAGTGAGTGGGAGGGACACGGCTACACCTTC. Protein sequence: CAISEWEGHGYTF.